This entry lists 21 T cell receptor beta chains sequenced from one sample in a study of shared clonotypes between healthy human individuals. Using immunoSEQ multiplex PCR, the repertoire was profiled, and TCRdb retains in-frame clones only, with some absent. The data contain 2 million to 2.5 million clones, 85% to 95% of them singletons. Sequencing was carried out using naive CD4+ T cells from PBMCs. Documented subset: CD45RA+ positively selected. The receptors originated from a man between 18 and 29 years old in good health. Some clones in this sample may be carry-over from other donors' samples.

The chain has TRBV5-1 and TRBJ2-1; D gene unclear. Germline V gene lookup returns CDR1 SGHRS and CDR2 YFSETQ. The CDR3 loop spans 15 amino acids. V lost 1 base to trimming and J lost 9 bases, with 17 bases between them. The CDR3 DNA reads TGCGCCAGCAGCTTGAGTTCGGGCAGACCGGGTGAGCAGTTCTTC. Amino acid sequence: CASSLSSGRPGEQFF.

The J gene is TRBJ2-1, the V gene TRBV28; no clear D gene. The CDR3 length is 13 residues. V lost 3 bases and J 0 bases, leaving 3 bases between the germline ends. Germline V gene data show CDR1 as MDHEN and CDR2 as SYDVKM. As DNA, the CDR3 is TGTGCCAGCAGTTTGACCTCCTACAATGAGCAGTTCTTC. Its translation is CASSLTSYNEQFF.

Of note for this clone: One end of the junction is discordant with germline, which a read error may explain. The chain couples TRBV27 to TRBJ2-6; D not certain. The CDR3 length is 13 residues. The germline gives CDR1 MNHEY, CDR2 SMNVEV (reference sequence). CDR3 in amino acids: CASSPSRANVLTF. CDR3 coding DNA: TGTGCCAGCAGCCCCTCTAGGGCCAACGTCCTGACTTTC.

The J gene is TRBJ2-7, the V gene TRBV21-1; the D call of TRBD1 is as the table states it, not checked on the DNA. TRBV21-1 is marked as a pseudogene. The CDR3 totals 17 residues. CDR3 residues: CASSKGHWDRDPYEQYF. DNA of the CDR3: TGTGCCAGCAGCAAAGGGCATTGGGACAGGGATCCCTACGAGCAGTACTTC.

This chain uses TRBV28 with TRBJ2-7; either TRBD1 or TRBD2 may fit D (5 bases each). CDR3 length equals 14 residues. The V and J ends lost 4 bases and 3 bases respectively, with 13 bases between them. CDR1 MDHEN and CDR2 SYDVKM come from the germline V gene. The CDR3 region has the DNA TGTGCCAGCAGTTCCCGGGACGTTTTCTACGAGCAGTACTTC. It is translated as CASSSRDVFYEQYF.

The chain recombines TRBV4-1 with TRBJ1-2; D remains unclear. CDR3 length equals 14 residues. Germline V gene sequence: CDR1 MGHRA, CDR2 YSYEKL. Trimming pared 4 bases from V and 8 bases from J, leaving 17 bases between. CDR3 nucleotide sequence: TGCGCCAGCAGCCCGGGAGAGGGCTTGGGAGGCTACACCTTC. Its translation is CASSPGEGLGGYTF.

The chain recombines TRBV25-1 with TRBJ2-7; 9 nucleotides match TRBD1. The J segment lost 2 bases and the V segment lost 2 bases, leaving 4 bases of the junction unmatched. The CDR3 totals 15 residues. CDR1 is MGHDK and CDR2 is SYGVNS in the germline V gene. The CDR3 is CASSEGTGRTYEQYF. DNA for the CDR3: TGTGCCAGCAGTGAAGGGACAGGGAGAACCTACGAGCAGTACTTC.

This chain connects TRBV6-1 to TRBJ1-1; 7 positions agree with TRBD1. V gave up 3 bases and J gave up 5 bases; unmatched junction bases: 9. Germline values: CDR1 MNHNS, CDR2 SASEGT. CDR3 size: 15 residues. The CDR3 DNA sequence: TGTGCCAGCAGTGACCCGACAGGGAGGAGGACTGAAGCTTTCTTT. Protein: CASSDPTGRRTEAFF.

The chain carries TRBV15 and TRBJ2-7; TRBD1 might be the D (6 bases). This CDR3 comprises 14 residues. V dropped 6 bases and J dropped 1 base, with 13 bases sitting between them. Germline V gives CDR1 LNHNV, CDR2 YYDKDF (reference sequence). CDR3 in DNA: TGTGCCACCAGTAACCGGGACAATTCCTACGAGCAGTACTTC. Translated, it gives CATSNRDNSYEQYF.

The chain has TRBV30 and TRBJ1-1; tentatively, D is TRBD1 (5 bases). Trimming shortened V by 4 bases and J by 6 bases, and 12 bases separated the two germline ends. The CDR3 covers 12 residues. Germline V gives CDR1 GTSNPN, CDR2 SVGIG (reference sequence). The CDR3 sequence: CAWTSRAAEAFF. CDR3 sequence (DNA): TGTGCCTGGACGAGCAGGGCGGCTGAAGCTTTCTTT.

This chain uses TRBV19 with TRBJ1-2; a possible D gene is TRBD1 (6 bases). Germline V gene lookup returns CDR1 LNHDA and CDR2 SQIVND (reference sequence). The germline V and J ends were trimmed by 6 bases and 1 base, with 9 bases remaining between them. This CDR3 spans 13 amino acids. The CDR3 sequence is CASRTGFNYGYTF. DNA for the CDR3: TGTGCCAGTAGGACAGGATTTAACTATGGCTACACCTTC.

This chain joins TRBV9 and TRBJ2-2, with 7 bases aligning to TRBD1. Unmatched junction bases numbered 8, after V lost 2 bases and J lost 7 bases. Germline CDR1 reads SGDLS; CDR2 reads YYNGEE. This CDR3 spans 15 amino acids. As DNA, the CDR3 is TGTGCCAGCAGCGTCTCCACAGGGGCGGGCGGGGAGCTGTTTTTT. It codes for CASSVSTGAGGELFF.

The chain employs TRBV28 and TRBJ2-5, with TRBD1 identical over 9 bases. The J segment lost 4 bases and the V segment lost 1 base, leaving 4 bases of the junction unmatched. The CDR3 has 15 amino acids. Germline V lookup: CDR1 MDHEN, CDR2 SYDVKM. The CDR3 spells CASSLFYRGPETQYF. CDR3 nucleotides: TGTGCCAGCAGTTTATTTTACAGGGGGCCAGAGACCCAGTACTTC.

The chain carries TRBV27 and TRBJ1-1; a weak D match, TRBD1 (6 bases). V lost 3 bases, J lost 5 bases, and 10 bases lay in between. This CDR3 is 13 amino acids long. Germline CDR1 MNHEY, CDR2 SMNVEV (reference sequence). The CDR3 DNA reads TGTGCCAGCAGTTTCCGGGGGGCAACTGAAGCTTTCTTT. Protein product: CASSFRGATEAFF.

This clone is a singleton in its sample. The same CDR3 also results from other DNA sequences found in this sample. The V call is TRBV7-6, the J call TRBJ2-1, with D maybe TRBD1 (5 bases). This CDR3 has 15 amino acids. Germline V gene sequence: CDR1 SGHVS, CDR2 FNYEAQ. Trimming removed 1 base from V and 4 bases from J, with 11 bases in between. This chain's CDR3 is CASSLGQGGYNEQFF. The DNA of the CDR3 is TGTGCCAGCAGCTTAGGGCAGGGTGGGTACAATGAGCAGTTCTTC.

CDR3: CASSVWESGELFF. The CDR3 region has the DNA TGTGCCAGCAGTGTATGGGAATCCGGGGAGCTGTTTTTT. J is TRBJ2-2 and V is TRBV2; D call uncertain. Trimming shortened V by 4 bases and J by 6 bases, and 9 bases separated the two germline ends. The CDR3 totals 13 residues. Germline lookup yields CDR1 SNHLY and CDR2 FYNNEI.

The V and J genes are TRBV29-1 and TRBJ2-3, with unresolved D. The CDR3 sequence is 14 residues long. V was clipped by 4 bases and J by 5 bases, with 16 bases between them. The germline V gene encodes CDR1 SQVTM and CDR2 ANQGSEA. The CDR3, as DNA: TGCAGCGTTGCCCTTGACTTTGCCGGAGATACGCAGTATTTT. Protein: CSVALDFAGDTQYF.

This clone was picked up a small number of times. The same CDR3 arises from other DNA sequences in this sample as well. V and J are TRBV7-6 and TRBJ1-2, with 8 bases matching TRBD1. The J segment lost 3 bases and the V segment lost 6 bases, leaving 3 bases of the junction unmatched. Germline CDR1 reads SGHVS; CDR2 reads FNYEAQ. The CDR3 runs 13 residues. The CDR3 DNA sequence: TGTGCCAGCAGTCCGGGACAGGACTATGGCTACACCTTC. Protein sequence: CASSPGQDYGYTF.

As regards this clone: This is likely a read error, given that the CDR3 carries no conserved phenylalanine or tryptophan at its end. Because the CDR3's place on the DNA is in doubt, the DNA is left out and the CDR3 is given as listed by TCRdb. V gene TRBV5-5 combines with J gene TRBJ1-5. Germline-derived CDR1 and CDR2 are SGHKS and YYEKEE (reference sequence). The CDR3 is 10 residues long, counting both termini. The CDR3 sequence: CASRPPRRGL.

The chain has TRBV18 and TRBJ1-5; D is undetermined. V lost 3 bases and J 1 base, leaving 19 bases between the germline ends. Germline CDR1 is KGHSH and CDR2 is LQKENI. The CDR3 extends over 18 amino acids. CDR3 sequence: CASSPFLIAPKSNQPQHF. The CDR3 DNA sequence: TGTGCCAGCTCACCGTTTCTTATCGCTCCGAAAAGCAATCAGCCCCAGCATTTT.

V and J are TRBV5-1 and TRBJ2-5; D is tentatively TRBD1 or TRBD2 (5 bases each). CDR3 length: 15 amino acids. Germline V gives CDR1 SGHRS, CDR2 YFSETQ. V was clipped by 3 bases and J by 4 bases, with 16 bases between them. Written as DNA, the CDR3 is TGCGCCAGCAGCTACGGATGGGGGAATGGAGAGACCCAGTACTTC. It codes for CASSYGWGNGETQYF. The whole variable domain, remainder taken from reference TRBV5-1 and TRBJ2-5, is KAGVTQTPRYLIKTRGQQVTLSCSPISGHRSVSWYQQTPGQGLQFLFEYFSETQRNKGNFPGRFSGRQFSNSRSEMNVSTLELGDSALYLCASSYGWGNGETQYFGPGTRLLVL.